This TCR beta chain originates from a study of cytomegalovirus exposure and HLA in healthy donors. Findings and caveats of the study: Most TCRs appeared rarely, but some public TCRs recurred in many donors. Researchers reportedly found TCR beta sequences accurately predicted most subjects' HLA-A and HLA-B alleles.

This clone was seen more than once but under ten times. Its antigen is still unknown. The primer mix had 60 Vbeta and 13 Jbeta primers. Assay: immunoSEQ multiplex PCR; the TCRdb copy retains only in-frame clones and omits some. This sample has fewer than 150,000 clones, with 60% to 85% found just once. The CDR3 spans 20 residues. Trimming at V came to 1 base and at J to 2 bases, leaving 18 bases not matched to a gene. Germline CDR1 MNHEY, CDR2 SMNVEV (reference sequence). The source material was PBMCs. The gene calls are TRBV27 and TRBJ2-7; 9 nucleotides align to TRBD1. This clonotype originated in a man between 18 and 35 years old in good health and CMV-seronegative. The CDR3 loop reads CASSLLGVNSGDRAAYEQYF. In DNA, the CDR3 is TGTGCCAGCAGTTTATTAGGGGTGAATTCTGGGGACAGGGCTGCCTACGAGCAGTACTTC.